The entry that follows covers one T cell receptor (beta chain) sequence. Antigen: not known. This table comes from immunoSEQ multiplex PCR, and its TCRdb copy is limited to in-frame clones, with some not included. The data contain about 140,000 clones, around four fifths of them seen just once; the ten biggest clones take up 1.4%. J lost 1 base, V lost 2 bases, and 8 bases had no gene match. Germline assignment: CDR1 LGHNA and CDR2 YSLEER. The CDR3 is 18 residues long. The sample originates from a study of cytomegalovirus exposure and HLA in healthy donors. General study points: The classifier reportedly diagnosed cytomegalovirus status with high specificity and sensitivity. TCR beta chains numbering 164 were designated cytomegalovirus-associated.

V usage is TRBV4-3 and J usage is TRBJ1-6; 7 nucleotides agree with TRBD1. Sequencing was performed on PBMCs. This receptor was identified in a woman aged 25-40 years in good health and CMV-seronegative. The CDR3 nucleotides are TGCGCCAGCAGCCAAATCCCAGGGGGATTTTCCTATAATTCACCCCTCCACTTT. Translated, it gives CASSQIPGGFSYNSPLHF.